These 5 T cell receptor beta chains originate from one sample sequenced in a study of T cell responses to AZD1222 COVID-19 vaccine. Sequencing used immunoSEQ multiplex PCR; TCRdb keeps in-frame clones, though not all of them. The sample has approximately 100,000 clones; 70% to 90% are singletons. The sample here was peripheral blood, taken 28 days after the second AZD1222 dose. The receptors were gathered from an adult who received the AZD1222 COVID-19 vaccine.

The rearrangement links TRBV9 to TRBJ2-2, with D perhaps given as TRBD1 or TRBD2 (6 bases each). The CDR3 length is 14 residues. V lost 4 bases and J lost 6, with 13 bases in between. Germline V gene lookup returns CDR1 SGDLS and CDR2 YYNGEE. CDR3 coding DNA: TGTGCCAGCAGCCCAAGGGGGAGGTCCGGGGAGCTGTTTTTT. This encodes CASSPRGRSGELFF.

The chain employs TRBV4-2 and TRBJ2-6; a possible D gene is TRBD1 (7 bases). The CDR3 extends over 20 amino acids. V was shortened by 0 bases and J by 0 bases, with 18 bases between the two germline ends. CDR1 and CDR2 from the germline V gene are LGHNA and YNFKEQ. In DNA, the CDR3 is TGTGCCAGCAGCCAAGATTTCCAGGGGGGATTAAGCTCTGGGGCCAACGTCCTGACTTTC. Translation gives CASSQDFQGGLSSGANVLTF.

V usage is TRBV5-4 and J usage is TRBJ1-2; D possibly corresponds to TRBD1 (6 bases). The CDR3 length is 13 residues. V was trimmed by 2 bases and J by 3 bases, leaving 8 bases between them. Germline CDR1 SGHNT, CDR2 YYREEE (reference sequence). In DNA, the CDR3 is TGTGCCAGCAGCTTCGGGACACACTATGGCTACACCTTC. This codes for CASSFGTHYGYTF.

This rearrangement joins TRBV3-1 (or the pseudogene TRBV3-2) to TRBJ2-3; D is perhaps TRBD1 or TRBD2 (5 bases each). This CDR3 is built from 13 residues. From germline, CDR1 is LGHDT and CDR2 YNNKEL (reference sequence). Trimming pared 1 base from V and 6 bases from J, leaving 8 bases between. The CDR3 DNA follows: TGTGCCAGCAGCCAAGGGGGGTCTGATACGCAGTATTTT. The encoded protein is CASSQGGSDTQYF.

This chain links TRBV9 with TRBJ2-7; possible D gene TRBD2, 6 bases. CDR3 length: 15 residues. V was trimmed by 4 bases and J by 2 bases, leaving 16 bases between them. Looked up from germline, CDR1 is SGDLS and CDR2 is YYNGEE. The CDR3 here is CASSRLSGPTYEQYF. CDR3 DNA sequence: TGTGCCAGCAGCAGGCTTAGCGGACCCACCTACGAGCAGTACTTC.